The clone carrying this T cell receptor (beta chain) was observed a few times. This specimen comes from a study of T-cell reconstitution after alpha-beta-depleted transplantation in children. V gave up 4 bases and J gave up 6 bases, with 15 bases separating them. The CDR3 runs 13 residues. CDR1 SQVTM and CDR2 ANQGSEA come from the germline V gene. Using unique molecular identifiers, the investigators prepared the TCRbeta library. MiXCR, run by TCRdb on the PCR reads, gives a single entry per CDR3 protein. The sample records approximately 230,000 distinct CDR3 sequences, about 25% being singletons. V gene TRBV29-1 combines with J gene TRBJ1-2, with D tentatively TRBD1 (6 bases). The TCR originated in a girl aged 2 to 9 with Fanconi anemia, due to receive a stem cell transplant. The sequences come from PBMCs, collected before TCRalphabeta/CD19-depleted stem cell transplant. CDR3 nucleotides: TGCAGCGTTGTACCGGGGGCGATGGATGGCTACACCTTC. It yields the protein CSVVPGAMDGYTF.